This T cell receptor (beta chain) was sequenced during a study of technical replicates of blood from a few donors. Trimming cost V 5 bases and J 0 bases; bases outside gene matches: 4. Per the germline V gene, CDR1 is MNHEY and CDR2 is SMNVEV (reference sequence). This CDR3 has 15 residues. The protocol was immunoSEQ multiplex PCR, while the TCRdb copy is restricted to in-frame clones and leaves out a portion. The sample lists some 13,000 clones; 95% were seen once. The sample comprised PBMCs. The V and J genes are TRBV27 and TRBJ2-7, with TRBD2 identical over 10 bases. The clonotype originates from a human donor in good health. Here the CDR3 reads CASSQRTSGSYEQYF. The CDR3, as DNA: TGTGCCAGCAGTCAAAGGACTAGCGGCTCCTACGAGCAGTACTTC.